This T cell receptor beta chain was sequenced for a study of a mutant IDH1 vaccine in newly diagnosed glioma. Study background: The start of vaccination came 4-6 weeks after radiotherapy alone, or with temozolomide cycles. Study conclusions and caveats: Pseudoprogression seemed unlinked to shifts in top peripheral T cell clonotypes. Evidence of vaccine-induced immune responses was documented in approximately 93% of patients.

Sequenced by immunoSEQ multiplex PCR; TCRdb stores in-frame clones only, minus some. The data contain 50,000 to 70,000 clones, about 80% of them singletons. This CDR3 contains 16 residues. The V gene's germline CDR1 is SEHNR and CDR2 FQNEAQ (reference sequence). V shed 5 bases and J 0 bases; nucleotides not matched to a gene: 5. Time point specified: week 23, last vaccination. Each dose of the vaccine consisted of 300 ug of mutant IDH1 20-mer peptide, with topical imiquimod. To note about this clone: Its cognate antigen is unknown.

J is TRBJ2-5 and V is TRBV7-9; 11 bases align to TRBD2. The input for sequencing was PBMCs, taken from a glioma patient whose treatment included an IDH1 peptide vaccine. This TCR was recovered from a man aged 18-30 years with glioma. CDR3 region: CASSLRTSGHQETQYF. In DNA, the CDR3 is TGTGCCAGCAGCCTAAGGACTAGCGGGCACCAAGAGACCCAGTACTTC.